The sequence of this T cell receptor (beta chain) was determined in a study of monozygotic twins with inflammatory bowel disease. CDR3 length: 15 amino acids. CDR1 and CDR2 (germline): MGHRA, YSYEKL. Eight separate reactions per sample served to make cDNA. The unique tags termed UMIs, each holding a 6-nucleotide sample barcode, were added by means of template switching. The study subjected TCRalpha and TCRbeta cDNA to two nested PCRs of approximately 16 and 10 cycles. TCRdb reanalyzed the 5' RACE reads, giving one entry per CDR3 protein sequence and no DNA. Its table records about 160,000 distinct CDR3 sequences.

The source material was blood. This receptor was identified in a human donor with ulcerative colitis or Crohn's disease, or a healthy co-twin of an affected twin (not recorded which). The rearrangement joins TRBV4-1 to TRBJ1-1. The CDR3 protein is CASSQDKVPNTEAFF.